A single sample gave rise to the 29 T cell receptor beta chains below, sequenced in a study of cytomegalovirus exposure and HLA in healthy donors. PCR primers comprised 60 Vbeta and 13 Jbeta primers. Here immunoSEQ multiplex PCR was the method, and the copy in TCRdb shows in-frame clones only, minus some. The sample holds approximately 100,000 clones, 77% seen once. Sequencing used PBMCs. The receptors shown here come from a man aged 40-50 years in good health and CMV-seropositive.

The V and J genes are TRBV28 and TRBJ1-1; D not certain. The CDR3 totals 12 residues. V shed 4 bases and J shed 1 base, with 4 bases lying between them. Germline V lookup: CDR1 MDHEN, CDR2 SYDVKM. The CDR3 nucleotides are TGTGCCAGCAGTTCCCAGAACACTGAAGCTTTCTTT. Translation gives CASSSQNTEAFF.

J is TRBJ1-1 and V is TRBV6-5; 9 bases align to TRBD1. Germline assignment: CDR1 MNHEY and CDR2 SVGAGI. The ends lost 7 bases at V and 5 bases at J; junction bases unmatched: 11. The CDR3 sequence is 15 residues long. CDR3 amino acids: CASTRRQGEWTEAFF. The CDR3 DNA reads as TGTGCCAGCACGAGAAGACAGGGGGAATGGACTGAAGCTTTCTTT.

This clone was recorded only once. The rearrangement uses TRBV5-6 and TRBJ1-5; D not certain. Trimming took off 1 base at V and 1 base at J, with 3 bases between the two ends. There are 13 residues in the CDR3. Germline CDR1 SGHDT, CDR2 YYEEEE. The CDR3 spells CASSLTSNQPQHF. The CDR3 DNA reads as TGTGCCAGCAGCTTGACAAGCAATCAGCCCCAGCATTTT. The entire variable domain, with the rest obtained from reference TRBV5-6 and TRBJ1-5, is as follows: DAGVTQSPTHLIKTRGQQVTLRCSPKSGHDTVSWYQQALGQGPQFIFQYYEEEERQRGNFPDRFSGHQFPNYSSELNVNALLLGDSALYLCASSLTSNQPQHFGDGTRLSIL.

The chain has TRBV29-1 and TRBJ2-5; possible D gene TRBD2, 5 bases. The V and J ends lost 4 bases and 3 bases respectively, with 9 bases between them. Germline loops: CDR1 SQVTM, CDR2 ANQGSEA. The CDR3 contains 12 residues. The CDR3, as DNA: TGCAGCGTTGGGAGGAGCAAAGAGACCCAGTACTTC. This sequence encodes CSVGRSKETQYF.

V is TRBV28 and J is TRBJ1-2; D uncertain. Trimming cost V 0 bases and J 1 base, with 9 bases left between them. From germline, CDR1 is MDHEN and CDR2 SYDVKM. The CDR3 is made up of 15 amino acids. The CDR3 spells CASSLWAGGNYGYTF. The CDR3 bases are TGTGCCAGCAGTTTATGGGCAGGTGGTAACTATGGCTACACCTTC.

The chain carries TRBV12-5 and TRBJ2-3; the match to TRBD2 covers 14 bases. Germline V gene lookup returns CDR1 LGHNT and CDR2 FRNRAP. Trimming at V came to 0 bases and at J to 5 bases, leaving 13 bases not matched to a gene. This CDR3 is built from 20 residues. The CDR3 DNA reads as TGTGCTAGTGGTTTGGTGCGGACTAGCGGGGGGCGGGGGTATATAGATACGCAGTATTTT. This sequence encodes CASGLVRTSGGRGYIDTQYF.

The genes are TRBV7-2 and TRBJ1-6, with D tentatively TRBD1 (6 bases). The CDR3 runs 15 residues. Germline CDR1 and CDR2: SGHTA and FQGNSA. The V end was cut by 5 bases, the J end by 9 bases, with 17 bases between. This CDR3 reads CASSPVTGYGSPLHF. Written as DNA, the CDR3 is TGTGCCAGCAGCCCCGTCACAGGGTACGGTTCACCCCTCCACTTT.

V gene TRBV27 combines with J gene TRBJ2-1; TRBD2 is a possible D gene (6 bases). The CDR3 extends over 14 amino acids. Looked up from germline, CDR1 is MNHEY and CDR2 is SMNVEV (reference sequence). V was pared by 3 bases and J by 7 bases, with 13 bases between. CDR3 sequence: CASSFGGLPNEQFF. CDR3 DNA sequence: TGTGCCAGCAGTTTTGGGGGACTTCCGAATGAGCAGTTCTTC.

This chain joins TRBV4-1 and TRBJ1-5; 7 bases align to TRBD1. This CDR3 comprises 15 residues. Germline-derived CDR1 and CDR2 are MGHRA and YSYEKL. V shed 2 bases, J shed 7 bases, and the junction held 8 bases outside the gene matches. CDR3: CASSQTRQGVQPQHF. CDR3 nucleotide sequence: TGCGCCAGCAGCCAAACCCGACAGGGTGTACAGCCCCAGCATTTT.

This chain connects TRBV4-3 to TRBJ1-2, with D maybe TRBD1 (5 bases). The CDR3 extends over 13 amino acids. CDR1 and CDR2 from the germline V gene are LGHNA and YSLEER. The V and J ends lost 0 bases and 8 bases respectively, with 10 bases between them. CDR3 bases: TGCGCCAGCAGCCAAGACAGGCAGGGCGGCTACACCTTC. Amino acids: CASSQDRQGGYTF.

This sequence joins TRBV11-2 and TRBJ1-4; no clear D. Germline values: CDR1 SGHAT, CDR2 FQNNGV. The CDR3 spans 16 residues. Trimming took 1 base from V and 4 from J, leaving 13 bases between them. CDR3 residues: CASSLVLGSSNEKLFF. CDR3 nucleotide sequence: TGTGCCAGCAGCTTAGTTTTGGGCTCGAGTAATGAAAAACTGTTTTTT. Looking up the rest from reference TRBV11-2 and TRBJ1-4 gives the full variable domain: EAGVAQSPRYKIIEKRQSVAFWCNPISGHATLYWYQQILGQGPKLLIQFQNNGVVDDSQLPKDRFSAERLKGVDSTLKIQPAKLEDSAVYLCASSLVLGSSNEKLFFGSGTQLSVL.

This clone has more than one count but fewer than ten. The chain uses TRBV6-1 and TRBJ1-6; the D is unclear. Per germline, CDR1 MNHNS and CDR2 SASEGT. The CDR3 is made up of 18 amino acids. V lost 2 bases and J 5 bases, leaving 19 bases between the germline ends. This chain's CDR3 is CASSEFGPGRRNNSPLHF. CDR3 coding DNA: TGTGCCAGCAGTGAATTTGGTCCGGGTCGCCGGAATAATTCACCCCTCCACTTT.

Notes on this clone: At one of its ends the junction is not consistent with the germline gene, which may arise from a read error. This chain joins TRBV5-1 and TRBJ2-4; no clear D. The V gene's germline CDR1 is SGHRS and CDR2 YFSETQ. This CDR3 has 12 amino acids. In nucleotides, the CDR3 is TGCGCCAGCGGCTTGAGAGGTGCGATTCAGTACTTC. Translated, it gives CASGLRGAIQYF. The full variable domain, in which reference TRBV5-1 and TRBJ2-4 provide the parts outside the CDR3, is KAGVTQTPRYLIKTRGQQVTLSCSPISGHRSVSWYQQTPGQGLQFLFEYFSETQRNKGNFPGRFSGRQFSNSRSEMNVSTLELGDSALYLCASGLRGAIQYFGAGTRLSVL.

The chain couples TRBV5-6 to TRBJ2-1; weak D call: TRBD1 (6 bases). Germline assignment: CDR1 SGHDT and CDR2 YYEEEE. The CDR3 is made up of 14 amino acids. Deletions cut 0 bases from V and 5 bases from J, with 9 bases between. The CDR3 DNA reads as TGTGCCAGCAGCTTGGCAGGGGCAGACAATGAGCAGTTCTTC. Translated: CASSLAGADNEQFF.

The chain employs TRBV4-3 and TRBJ2-1; 8 bases fit TRBD1. J was trimmed by 8 bases and V by 2 bases; bases with no gene match: 8. The V gene's germline CDR1 is LGHNA and CDR2 YSLEER. The CDR3 loop spans 15 amino acids. In DNA form, the CDR3 reads TGCGCCAGCAGCCAAACGGACAGGGTAGGTGATGAGCAGTTCTTC. It encodes CASSQTDRVGDEQFF.

Only one count was recorded for this clone. Other nucleotide sequences in the sample specify the same CDR3. The rearrangement uses TRBV14 and TRBJ2-3, with 9 bases identical to TRBD1. This CDR3 has 14 residues. Germline CDR1 and CDR2: SGHDN and FVKESK. Losses at the gene ends were 4 bases for V and 1 base for J; bases not matched to a gene: 0. This CDR3 reads CASSRDRGTDTQYF. In DNA, the CDR3 is TGTGCCAGCAGCCGGGACAGGGGCACAGATACGCAGTATTTT.

The rearrangement joins TRBV2 to TRBJ2-5, with D tentatively TRBD2 (6 bases). This CDR3 comprises 13 residues. Germline CDR1 is SNHLY and CDR2 is FYNNEI. V was cut by 11 bases and J by 3 bases, with 16 bases left in between. CDR3 loop: CAARGTVEETQYF. The DNA for the CDR3 is TGTGCCGCCCGGGGGACCGTCGAAGAGACCCAGTACTTC.

The CDR3 DNA follows: TGTGCCAGCAGCTTACAGGGACAGATTAATGAAAAACTGTTTTTT. This encodes CASSLQGQINEKLFF. The chain has TRBV7-2 and TRBJ1-4; TRBD1 matches 7 bases. This CDR3 is 15 amino acids long. V dropped 2 bases and J dropped 4; count of bases not matched to a gene: 4. CDR1 is SGHTA and CDR2 is FQGNSA in the germline V gene.

This clone has only one observation. The J gene is TRBJ1-4, the V gene TRBV7-9; weak D call: TRBD1 (6 bases). This CDR3 is built from 15 residues. Germline-derived CDR1 and CDR2 are SEHNR and FQNEAQ (reference sequence). Trimming removed 5 bases at V and 6 bases at J, with 16 bases between. CDR3 nucleotide sequence: TGTGCCAGCAGCCCCTCTAGAGGGGGATATGAAAAACTGTTTTTT. It encodes CASSPSRGGYEKLFF.

This clone was detected a few times. This chain links TRBV5-4 with TRBJ2-2; TRBD2 matches at 9 bases. The length of the CDR3 is 17 residues. J was trimmed by 3 bases and V by 4 bases; bases with no gene match: 10. Per the germline V gene, CDR1 is SGHNT and CDR2 is YYREEE (reference sequence). In DNA, the CDR3 is TGTGCCAGCAGCGGTGAACCCGGGACTAGCCACACCGGGGAGCTGTTTTTT. Encoded protein: CASSGEPGTSHTGELFF.

The V gene is TRBV11-3, the J gene TRBJ2-5, with D possibly TRBD1 on 5 matching bases. The J call may be in error: the DNA end matches TRBJ2-7 better. This CDR3 region has 14 residues. CDR1 is SGHNT, CDR2 YENEEA, per germline. DNA for the CDR3: TGTGCCAGCAGCTTAGATCCCACAGGCTACGAGCAGTACTTC. As protein: CASSLDPTGYEQYF.

This sequence joins TRBV7-6 and TRBJ2-3, with TRBD2 matching 8 bases. Looked up from germline, CDR1 is SGHVS and CDR2 is FNYEAQ. This CDR3 has 16 residues. J lost 2 bases, V lost 5 bases, and 9 bases had no gene match. CDR3 sequence reads: CASSPRAGGNTDTQYF. Here the CDR3 DNA reads TGTGCCAGCAGCCCCCGTGCGGGGGGTAACACAGATACGCAGTATTTT.

This clone was detected a few times. The chain uses TRBV6-1 and TRBJ2-7; 7 bases line up with TRBD1. Looked up from germline, CDR1 is MNHNS and CDR2 is SASEGT. The CDR3 loop spans 14 amino acids. Trimming at V came to 1 base and at J to 0 bases, leaving 0 bases not matched to a gene. The chain's CDR3 is CASSEGDSSYEQYF. CDR3 in DNA: TGTGCCAGCAGTGAAGGGGACAGCTCCTACGAGCAGTACTTC.

The chain links TRBV7-3 to TRBJ2-1, with 8 nucleotides matching TRBD2. The CDR3 contains 16 residues. Per the germline V gene, CDR1 is SGHTA and CDR2 is FQGTGA. V trimming: 5 bases; J trimming: 1 base; junction bases outside the gene matches: 7. CDR3 in amino acids: CASSGGLARSYNEQFF. For the CDR3, the DNA is TGTGCCAGCAGCGGTGGACTAGCCCGATCCTACAATGAGCAGTTCTTC.

The chain links TRBV4-1 to TRBJ2-2; 8 positions agree with TRBD1. CDR1 is MGHRA, CDR2 YSYEKL, per germline. CDR3 length: 16 amino acids. The trim removed 4 bases at V and 3 bases at J, leaving 7 bases unmatched. This CDR3 is CASSRRGQEHTGELFF. CDR3 coding DNA: TGCGCCAGCAGCCGCAGGGGACAGGAGCACACCGGGGAGCTGTTTTTT.

This clone was counted a single time. V gene TRBV6-5 combines with J gene TRBJ1-2, with no clear D. V was cut by 6 bases and J by 5 bases, with 10 bases left in between. Germline CDR1 is MNHEY and CDR2 is SVGAGI. The CDR3 has 12 amino acids. The CDR3 DNA reads TGTGCCAGCAGCCGGGTAGGATATGGCTACACCTTC. It is translated as CASSRVGYGYTF.

This chain uses TRBV2 with TRBJ2-3; the match to TRBD2 covers 15 bases. This CDR3 comprises 15 residues. V lost 6 bases to trimming and J lost 4 bases; unmatched junction nucleotides: 2. CDR1 is SNHLY, CDR2 FYNNEI, per germline. CDR3 bases: TGTGCCAGCAGAGGGACTAGCGGGGGGTCAGATACGCAGTATTTT. Translation gives CASRGTSGGSDTQYF.

Details on this clone: The sample carries other DNA sequences with the same CDR3. The rearrangement links TRBV19 to TRBJ2-7, with 8 bases fitting TRBD1. Germline loops: CDR1 LNHDA, CDR2 SQIVND (reference sequence). V was pared by 3 bases and J by 2 bases, with 3 bases of the junction left unmatched. This CDR3 comprises 14 residues. In DNA, the CDR3 is TGTGCCAGTAGTATCGGACAGGGCACCTACGAGCAGTACTTC. As protein: CASSIGQGTYEQYF.

The chain is built from TRBV28 and TRBJ2-1, with no clear D. The ends were cut back, 5 bases at V and 5 bases at J, with 13 bases in the middle. The germline gives CDR1 MDHEN, CDR2 SYDVKM. The CDR3 is 14 residues long. The DNA for the CDR3 is TGTGCCAGCAGTATCAGACTGACGGACAATGAGCAGTTCTTC. Translation gives CASSIRLTDNEQFF.